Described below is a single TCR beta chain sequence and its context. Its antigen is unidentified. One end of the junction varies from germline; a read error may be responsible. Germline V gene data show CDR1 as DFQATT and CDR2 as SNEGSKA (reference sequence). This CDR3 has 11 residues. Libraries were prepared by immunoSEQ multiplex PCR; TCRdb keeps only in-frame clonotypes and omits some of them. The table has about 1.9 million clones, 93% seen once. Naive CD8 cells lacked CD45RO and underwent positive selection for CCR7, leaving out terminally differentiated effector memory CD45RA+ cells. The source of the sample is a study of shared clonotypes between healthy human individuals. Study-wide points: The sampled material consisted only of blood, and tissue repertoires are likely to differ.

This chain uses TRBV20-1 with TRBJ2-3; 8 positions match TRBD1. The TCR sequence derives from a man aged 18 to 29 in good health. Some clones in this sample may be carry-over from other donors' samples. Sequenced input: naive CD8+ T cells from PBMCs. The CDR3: CSARTGTGPCF. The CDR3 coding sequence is TGCAGTGCCCGCACCGGGACAGGTCCGTGTTTT.